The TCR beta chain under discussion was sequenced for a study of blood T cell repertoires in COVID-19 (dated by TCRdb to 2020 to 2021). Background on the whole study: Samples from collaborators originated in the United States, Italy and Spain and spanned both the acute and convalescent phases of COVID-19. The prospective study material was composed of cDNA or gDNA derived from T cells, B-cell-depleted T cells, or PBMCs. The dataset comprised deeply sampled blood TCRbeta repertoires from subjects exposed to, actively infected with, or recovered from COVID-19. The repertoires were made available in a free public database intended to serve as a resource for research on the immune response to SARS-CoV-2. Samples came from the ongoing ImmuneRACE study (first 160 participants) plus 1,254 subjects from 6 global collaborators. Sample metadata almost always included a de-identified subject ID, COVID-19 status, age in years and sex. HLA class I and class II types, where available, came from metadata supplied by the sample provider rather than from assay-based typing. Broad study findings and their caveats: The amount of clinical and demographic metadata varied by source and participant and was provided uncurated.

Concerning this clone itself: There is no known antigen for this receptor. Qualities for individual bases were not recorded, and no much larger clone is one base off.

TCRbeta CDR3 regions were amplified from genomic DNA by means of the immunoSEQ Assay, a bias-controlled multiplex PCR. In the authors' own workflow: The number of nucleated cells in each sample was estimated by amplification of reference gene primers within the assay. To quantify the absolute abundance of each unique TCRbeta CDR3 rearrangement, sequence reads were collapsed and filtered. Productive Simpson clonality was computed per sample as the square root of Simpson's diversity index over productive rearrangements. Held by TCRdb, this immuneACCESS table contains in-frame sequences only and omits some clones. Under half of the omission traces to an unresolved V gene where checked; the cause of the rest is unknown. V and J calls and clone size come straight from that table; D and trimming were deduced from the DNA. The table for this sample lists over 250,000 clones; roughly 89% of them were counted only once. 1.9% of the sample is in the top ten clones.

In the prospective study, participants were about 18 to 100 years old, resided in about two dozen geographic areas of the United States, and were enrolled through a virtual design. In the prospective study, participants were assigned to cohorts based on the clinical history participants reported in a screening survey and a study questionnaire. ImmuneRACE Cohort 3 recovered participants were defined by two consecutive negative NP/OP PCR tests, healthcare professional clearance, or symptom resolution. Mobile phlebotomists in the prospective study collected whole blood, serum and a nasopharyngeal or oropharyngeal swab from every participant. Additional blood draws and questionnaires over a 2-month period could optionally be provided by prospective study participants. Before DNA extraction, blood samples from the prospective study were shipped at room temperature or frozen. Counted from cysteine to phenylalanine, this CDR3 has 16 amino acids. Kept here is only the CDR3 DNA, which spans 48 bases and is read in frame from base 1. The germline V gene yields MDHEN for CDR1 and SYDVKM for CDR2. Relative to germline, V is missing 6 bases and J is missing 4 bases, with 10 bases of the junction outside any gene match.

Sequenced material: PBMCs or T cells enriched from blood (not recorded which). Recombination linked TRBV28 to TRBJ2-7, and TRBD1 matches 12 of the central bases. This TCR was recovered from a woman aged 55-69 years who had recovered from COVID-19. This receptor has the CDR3 CASRIPGQGASYEQYF. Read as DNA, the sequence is TGTGCCAGCAGGATACCGGGACAGGGGGCATCGTACGAGCAGTACTTC.